This TCR beta chain was sequenced in a study of blood T cells in healthy people across ages. With a J-beta primer mix and a sample-barcoded 5' primer, a second PCR ran 7 to 11 cycles. MiXCR, applied by TCRdb to the 5' RACE reads, yields one record per CDR3 protein. Of around 1,000,000 distinct CDR3 sequences listed, around 27% are singletons. V gave up 6 bases and J gave up 4 bases, with 15 bases separating them. This CDR3 is 14 amino acids long. CDR1 and CDR2 (germline): MNHEY, SMNVEV (reference sequence). These same data were also listed under a study on T cells of mothers and their children.

The sequencing input was blood. This rearrangement joins TRBV27 to TRBJ1-1; D gene unclear. The sequence was obtained from a girl under 10 years old in good health. CDR3 in amino acids: CASSLQNSGTEAFF. CDR3 DNA: TGTGCCAGCAGCCTACAAAACTCGGGCACTGAAGCTTTCTTT.